Below are 2 T cell receptor beta chains sequenced from a single sample in a study of siplizumab effects on memory and regulatory T cells. Measured with immunoSEQ multiplex PCR; TCRdb has only the in-frame clones, and not every one. The sample has 70,000 to 90,000 clones, 93% seen once. The source material was CD8+ T cells sorted from blood. These receptors were obtained from a human donor in good health.

The genes are TRBV7-6 and TRBJ1-3; D possibly corresponds to TRBD1 (5 bases). Trimming stripped 5 bases from V and 4 bases from J, with 21 bases between. The CDR3 contains 17 residues. In germline, CDR1 is SGHVS, CDR2 FNYEAQ. DNA of the CDR3: TGTGCCAGCAGCCTGGCCCCGGGACTAGAGGAGGGAAACACCATATATTTT. It translates to CASSLAPGLEEGNTIYF.

With respect to this clone: The conserved phenylalanine or tryptophan is not found at the CDR3 terminus, so this likely reflects a read error. The limits of the CDR3 on the DNA are not certain, so only TCRdb's listed CDR3 is given. The chain combines TRBV5-4 with TRBJ1-1. A total of 13 residues make up the CDR3, ends included. The germline V gene has CDR1 SGHNT and CDR2 YYREEE (reference sequence). CDR3 region: CASSESGGQLAPI.